This entry lists 8 T cell receptor beta chains sequenced from one sample in a study of T cells expressing NK-cell markers. Following a re-call of the 5' RACE reads, TCRdb has one entry per CDR3 protein and lacks DNA. This sample contains approximately 460,000 distinct CDR3 sequences. Sequencing was done on a sample of blood T cells: a sorted CD56 or NKG2C T cell subset, CD4+ or CD8+ T cells, or bulk PBMC T cells (not recorded which). These receptors originate from a woman between 18 and 70 years old in good health.

V usage is TRBV11-2 and J usage is TRBJ2-1; TCRdb's D call, TRBD2, is unchecked because there is no DNA. In germline, CDR1 is SGHAT, CDR2 FQNNGV. The CDR3 is made up of 12 amino acids. The CDR3 loop reads CASSPPGGRQFF.

The rearrangement joins TRBV12-3 or TRBV12-4 to TRBJ1-1; TCRdb proposes TRBD1, but this gene call is untestable without DNA. The CDR3 has 16 amino acids. The CDR3 sequence is CASSGKSRGANTEAFF.

The chain combines TRBV7-2 with TRBJ1-3. The CDR3 covers 14 residues. Germline V gene lookup returns CDR1 SGHTA and CDR2 FQGNSA. CDR3 in amino acids: CASSTMVSGNTIYF.

This chain links TRBV24-1 with TRBJ1-1; no DNA is available, so the TRBD1 call from TCRdb remains unchecked. CDR1 is KGHDR and CDR2 is SFDVKD in the germline V gene. This CDR3 is built from 15 residues. Here the CDR3 reads CATSGQGFLGTEAFF.

The V call is TRBV3-1, the J call TRBJ2-1; there is no DNA to check the TCRdb D call of TRBD1. Germline-derived CDR1 and CDR2 are LGHDT and YNNKEL (reference sequence). The CDR3 loop spans 19 amino acids. The CDR3 sequence is CASSQDPRFGRYSNNEQFF.

The chain carries TRBV4-2 and TRBJ2-1; without DNA, the TCRdb call of TRBD2 cannot be checked. The CDR3 is 20 amino acids. Germline CDR1 LGHNA, CDR2 YNFKEQ. CDR3 protein: CASSQDQRGTSGRWLNEQFF.

The chain links TRBV29-1 to TRBJ2-1; with no DNA, the TCRdb D assignment of TRBD2 cannot be verified. The CDR3 is 18 amino acids. CDR1 is SQVTM and CDR2 is ANQGSEA in the germline V gene. The CDR3 loop is CSVEGGLAGEGSYNEQFF.

The chain links TRBV5-1 to TRBJ2-1; TCRdb picks TRBD2, but there is no DNA to check that call. The V gene's germline CDR1 is SGHRS and CDR2 YFSETQ. This CDR3 comprises 15 residues. The CDR3: CASSPRLAGGFEQFF.